Following are 8 T cell receptor beta chains from one sample sequenced in a study of CD8 T cells in Susac syndrome (dated by TCRdb to about 2019). Receptor amplification or capture employed the immunoSEQ multiplex PCR assay. RNA was extracted with the RNeasy kit and 0.5 to 1 ug was reverse transcribed using random hexamers. TCRdb handled the public reads itself, with Q25 trimming in fastp and clone calling in MiXCR, and kept productive beta chains. Entries that share a CDR3 protein sequence are merged under the most common genes and DNA. The sample has 90,000 to 150,000 distinct CDR3 sequences on record, about 93% of them singletons. Of the sample, roughly 0.15% is held by the ten largest clones. Material: CD4+ T cells from PBMCs. These receptors were collected from a human donor in good health.

The J gene is TRBJ2-7, the V gene TRBV7-9, with D possibly matching TRBD2 (5 bases). The germline V gene has CDR1 SEHNR and CDR2 FQNEAQ (reference sequence). V was shortened by 6 bases and J by 6 bases, with 12 bases between the two germline ends. The CDR3 length is 12 residues. CDR3 sequence reads: CASRPEGVEQYF. In DNA form, the CDR3 reads TGTGCCAGCAGACCCGAGGGTGTCGAGCAGTACTTC.

The V call is TRBV14, the J call TRBJ2-3, with D uncertain. With 4 bases removed from V and 7 bases from J, the gap between germline ends came to 9 bases. Germline values: CDR1 SGHDN, CDR2 FVKESK. The CDR3 is 12 amino acids. The CDR3, as DNA: TGTGCCAGCAGCCCCGTCGGAAATACGCAGTATTTT. Translating gives CASSPVGNTQYF.

The J gene is TRBJ2-1, the V gene TRBV9; D possibly matches TRBD1 or TRBD2 (5 bases each). The CDR3 runs to 14 residues. The germline gives CDR1 SGDLS, CDR2 YYNGEE. V lost 6 bases to trimming and J lost 5 bases, with 15 bases between them. The CDR3 nucleotides read TGTGCCAGCACCCCAGGTGGGGACGACAATGAGCAGTTCTTC. Encoded protein: CASTPGGDDNEQFF. The entire variable domain, with the rest obtained from reference TRBV9 and TRBJ2-1, is as follows: DSGVTQTPKHLITATGQRVTLRCSPRSGDLSVYWYQQSLDQGLQFLIQYYNGEERAKGNILERFSAQQFPDLHSELNLSSLELGDSALYFCASTPGGDDNEQFFGPGTRLTVL.

The chain couples TRBV29-1 to TRBJ2-7; D may be TRBD2 (6 bases). This CDR3 has 14 residues. Per germline, CDR1 SQVTM and CDR2 ANQGSEA. The V gene lost 7 bases and the J gene lost 1 base, with 17 bases spanning the gap. This chain's CDR3 is CSASLAPRSYEQYF. DNA of the CDR3: TGCAGCGCCTCGCTAGCGCCAAGGTCCTACGAGCAGTACTTC.

Turning to this clonotype: One end of the junction does not line up with germline, which may come from a read error. This chain uses TRBV9 with TRBJ2-1; the D is unclear. CDR3 length: 14 residues. In germline, CDR1 is SGDLS, CDR2 YYNGEE. DNA of the CDR3: TGTGCCAGCAGCGTAGGGCTAGTCTACGATGAGCAGTTCTTC. Protein: CASSVGLVYDEQFF. Full variable domain (missing parts from reference TRBV9 and TRBJ2-1): DSGVTQTPKHLITATGQRVTLRCSPRSGDLSVYWYQQSLDQGLQFLIQYYNGEERAKGNILERFSAQQFPDLHSELNLSSLELGDSALYFCASSVGLVYDEQFFGPGTRLTVL.

The chain has TRBV19 and TRBJ1-2; 7 bases are shared with TRBD1. The CDR3 totals 17 residues. Losses at the gene ends were 4 bases for V and 4 bases for J; bases not matched to a gene: 15. Germline CDR1 LNHDA, CDR2 SQIVND (reference sequence). The DNA for the CDR3 is TGTGCCAGTAGTAGGACAGGAGGGGGCCCTTCTGTCTATGGCTACACCTTC. It yields the protein CASSRTGGGPSVYGYTF.

This chain joins TRBV6-1 and TRBJ2-7, with D possibly called TRBD1 or TRBD2 (6 bases each). Germline V gives CDR1 MNHNS, CDR2 SASEGT. The V and J ends lost 3 bases and 7 bases respectively, with 16 bases between them. CDR3 size: 14 residues. DNA of the CDR3: TGTGCCAGCAGTGAGGGGGGCTGGGGCAGGGAGCAGTACTTC. As protein: CASSEGGWGREQYF.

This chain joins TRBV12-5 and TRBJ2-1; no firm D call. The CDR3 is 13 residues long. V was trimmed by 6 bases and J by 8 bases, leaving 14 bases between them. The germline V gene has CDR1 LGHNT and CDR2 FRNRAP. The CDR3 DNA is TGTGCTAGTGGGCAGTTCAGTCCCCATGAGCAGTTCTTC. Translating it yields CASGQFSPHEQFF. Full variable domain (outside the CDR3, taken from reference TRBV12-5 and TRBJ2-1): DARVTQTPRHKVTEMGQEVTMRCQPILGHNTVFWYRQTMMQGLELLAYFRNRAPLDDSGMPKDRFSAEMPDATLATLKIQPSEPRDSAVYFCASGQFSPHEQFFGPGTRLTVL.